This T cell receptor (beta chain) was documented in a study of T cell repertoires in cytomegalovirus infection. Study as a whole: A matching HLA type, together with CMV infection, was signaled by public TCR beta signatures.

TCRdb passed the reads through MiXCR, listing each CDR3 protein once. This sample has around 240,000 distinct CDR3 sequences, with about 20% found just once. Overall study results and limits: HLA-C-restricted, CMV-specific TCR beta clonotypes were dominant ex vivo. Summed frequency of public TCR beta families distinguished CMV carriers with the relevant HLA.

Trimming took 2 bases from V and 2 from J; bases not matched to a gene: 6. In germline, CDR1 is MGHRA, CDR2 YSYEKL. The length of the CDR3 is 16 residues. Comment on this clonotype: Its antigen is unknown.

This clonotype originated in a human donor in good health (CMV status not recorded). Some clones in this sample may be carry-over from other donors' samples. Sequencing was done on a sample of CD8+ T cells from PBMCs. The chain joins TRBV4-1 to TRBJ2-1, with 7 bases matching TRBD1. The CDR3 DNA reads as TGCGCCAGCAGCCAACTTGACAGGGATCCCTACAATGAGCAGTTCTTC. Protein: CASSQLDRDPYNEQFF.